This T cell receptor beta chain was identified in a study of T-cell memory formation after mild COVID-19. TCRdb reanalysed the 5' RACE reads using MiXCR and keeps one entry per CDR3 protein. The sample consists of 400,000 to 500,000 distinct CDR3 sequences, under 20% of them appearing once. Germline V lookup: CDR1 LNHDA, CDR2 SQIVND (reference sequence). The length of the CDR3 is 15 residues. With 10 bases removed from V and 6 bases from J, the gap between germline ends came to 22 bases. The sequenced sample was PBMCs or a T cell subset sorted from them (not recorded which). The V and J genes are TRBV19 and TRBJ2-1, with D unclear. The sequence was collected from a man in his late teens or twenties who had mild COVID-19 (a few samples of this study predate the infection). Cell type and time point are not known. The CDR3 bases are TGTGCCACCGATCTTGGCGAATCCTATACCAATGAGCAGTTCTTC. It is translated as CATDLGESYTNEQFF.